These 16 T cell receptor beta chains were sequenced from one sample in a study of blood T cells in healthy people across ages. A second PCR, run for 7 to 11 cycles, used a sample-barcoded 5' primer plus a J-beta primer mix. TCRdb ran MiXCR on the 5' RACE reads and lists one entry per CDR3 protein. The sample carries 700,000 to 850,000 distinct CDR3 sequences, roughly 40% recorded once. The specimen was blood. Receptors were obtained from a man aged 18 to 30 in good health.

This clonotype was detected only a few times. The genes are TRBV12-3 or TRBV12-4 and TRBJ1-6; 10 bases fit TRBD1. Unmatched junction bases numbered 9, after V lost 3 bases and J lost 7 bases. The CDR3 is 17 amino acids. CDR3 bases: TGTGCCAGCAGTTTTAGCCAAGGGGGACAGGGGAATTCACCCCTCCACTTT. It encodes CASSFSQGGQGNSPLHF.

There are a few counts of this clonotype. The V gene is TRBV5-1, the J gene TRBJ2-1; 8 bases are shared with TRBD1. The CDR3 length is 16 residues. Per germline, CDR1 SGHRS and CDR2 YFSETQ. J lost 7 bases, V lost 4 bases, and 13 bases had no gene match. Here the CDR3 DNA reads TGCGCCAGCAGCCCATACCGGGACAGGAGGGAGAATGAGCAGTTCTTC. Protein: CASSPYRDRRENEQFF.

This clonotype was seen many times. The chain is built from TRBV5-6 and TRBJ2-5; 8 nucleotides agree with TRBD1. The ends lost 4 bases at V and 3 bases at J; junction bases unmatched: 5. The germline V gene has CDR1 SGHDT and CDR2 YYEEEE. The CDR3 sequence is 14 residues long. CDR3 coding DNA: TGTGCCAGCAGCCCAACGGACAGGGAAGAGACCCAGTACTTC. This translates into CASSPTDREETQYF. Variable domain in full (rest from reference TRBV5-6 and TRBJ2-5): DAGVTQSPTHLIKTRGQQVTLRCSPKSGHDTVSWYQQALGQGPQFIFQYYEEEERQRGNFPDRFSGHQFPNYSSELNVNALLLGDSALYLCASSPTDREETQYFGPGTRLLVL.

V is TRBV20-1 and J is TRBJ2-7; possibly TRBD2 for D (6 bases). In germline, CDR1 is DFQATT, CDR2 SNEGSKA (reference sequence). The CDR3 runs to 14 residues. The germline V and J ends were trimmed by 0 bases and 7 bases, with 16 bases remaining between them. The CDR3 DNA reads as TGCAGTGCTAGAGATTCGGCTGATCGGGGGGAGCAGTACTTC. It yields the protein CSARDSADRGEQYF.

The chain uses TRBV29-1 and TRBJ2-3; D remains ambiguous. CDR1 and CDR2 (germline): SQVTM, ANQGSEA. The ends were cut back, 4 bases at V and 5 bases at J, with 10 bases in the middle. The CDR3 spans 12 residues. The CDR3 bases are TGCAGCGTTGGGCCCCGAGGAGATACGCAGTATTTT. It specifies CSVGPRGDTQYF.

Remarks on this clonotype: A much larger clone lies one base from this, so it may be a read error. The V call is TRBV12-3 or TRBV12-4, the J call TRBJ2-3, with 11 bases that match TRBD2. This CDR3 comprises 17 residues. The CDR3 here is CTSSVGQGLAGTDTQYF. The CDR3 DNA reads TGTACCAGCAGTGTCGGCCAGGGACTAGCGGGCACAGATACGCAGTATTTT.

The chain combines TRBV7-2 with TRBJ2-1; 8 bases are shared with TRBD2. V was clipped by 4 bases and J by 2 bases; unmatched bases: 4. Germline values: CDR1 SGHTA, CDR2 FQGNSA. The CDR3 is 15 residues long. The CDR3 sequence is CASSSTSGPYNEQFF. The CDR3 bases are TGTGCCAGCAGCTCAACTAGCGGCCCCTACAATGAGCAGTTCTTC.

The sample holds a few counts of this clonotype. V usage is TRBV6-2 or TRBV6-3 and J usage is TRBJ1-5, with TRBD1 as a possible D gene (5 bases). Germline-derived CDR1 and CDR2 are MNHEY and SVGEGT. Trimming shortened V by 0 bases and J by 5 bases, and 14 bases separated the two germline ends. The CDR3 is 16 amino acids. CDR3 nucleotide sequence: TGTGCCAGCAGTTACTCCCCAGGGAACCTCGATCAGCCCCAGCATTTT. Its protein product is CASSYSPGNLDQPQHF.

A word on this clonotype: This may arise from a read error, as a much more abundant clone is one base away. The genes are TRBV29-1 and TRBJ2-1; 7 bases map to TRBD1. Trimming cost V 8 bases and J 8 bases; bases outside gene matches: 9. Germline assignment: CDR1 SQVTM and CDR2 ANQGSEA. The CDR3 covers 12 residues. The CDR3, as DNA: TGCAGCTTGGGGACAGCGTACGATGAGCAGTTCTTC. Translating gives CSLGTAYDEQFF.

The V and J genes are TRBV20-1 and TRBJ1-5, with no clear D. The length of the CDR3 is 15 residues. The germline gives CDR1 DFQATT, CDR2 SNEGSKA (reference sequence). V lost 3 bases and J 2 bases, leaving 14 bases between the germline ends. The CDR3 nucleotides are TGCAGTGCTAGGCGGTCGGTGGGTGGCAATCAGCCCCAGCATTTT. This encodes CSARRSVGGNQPQHF.

This clonotype was seen many times. V usage is TRBV6-2 or TRBV6-3 and J usage is TRBJ2-1; the D gene is possibly TRBD2 (6 bases). In germline, CDR1 is MNHEY, CDR2 SVGEGT. CDR3 length: 15 residues. The V and J ends lost 6 bases and 4 bases respectively, with 16 bases between them. This CDR3 reads CASSSGEAVYNEQFF. CDR3 sequence (DNA): TGTGCCAGCAGCTCCGGGGAGGCCGTATACAATGAGCAGTTCTTC.

This chain joins TRBV12-3 or TRBV12-4 and TRBJ2-1, with 8 bases aligning to TRBD2. This CDR3 has 15 amino acids. Germline trimming cut 4 bases from V and 5 bases from J; bases unmatched to any gene: 7. The CDR3 reads CASSSGLAGHNEQFF. The CDR3 DNA follows: TGTGCCAGCAGTTCGGGGCTAGCGGGCCACAATGAGCAGTTCTTC.

The chain couples TRBV6-6 to TRBJ2-5; possibly TRBD2 for D (6 bases). V lost 2 bases and J lost 7, with 17 bases in between. The CDR3 sequence is 15 residues long. From germline, CDR1 is MNHNY and CDR2 SVGAGI (reference sequence). Here the CDR3 DNA reads TGTGCCAGCAGTTACGGGCCTATTCAGGAGGGGACCCAGTACTTC. It encodes CASSYGPIQEGTQYF.

V usage is TRBV7-2 and J usage is TRBJ2-2; TRBD2 is a possible D gene (6 bases). CDR1 is SGHTA and CDR2 is FQGNSA in the germline V gene. V lost 5 bases to trimming and J lost 5 bases, with 12 bases between them. This CDR3 is 14 amino acids long. In nucleotides, the CDR3 is TGTGCCAGCAGCGTACAACGGGAGACCGGGGAGCTGTTTTTT. Its protein is CASSVQRETGELFF.

Comment on this clonotype: A junction end diverges from the germline sequence, so it may reflect a read error. The chain carries TRBV7-7 and TRBJ2-1; 7 bases fit TRBD2. Germline assignment: CDR1 SSHAT and CDR2 FNYEAQ (reference sequence). The CDR3 loop spans 16 amino acids. The CDR3 spells CASSLDVGGPYNEQFF. The CDR3 coding sequence is TGTGCTAGCAGCTTAGATGTGGGAGGGCCGTATAATGAGCAGTTCTTC.

V and J are TRBV7-9 and TRBJ1-1; D remains unclear. The CDR3 extends over 14 amino acids. Germline V lookup: CDR1 SEHNR, CDR2 FQNEAQ (reference sequence). V lost 6 bases and J 0 bases, leaving 11 bases between the germline ends. CDR3 sequence reads: CASRPRAMNTEAFF. CDR3 in DNA: TGTGCCAGCAGACCCCGGGCGATGAACACTGAAGCTTTCTTT. The entire variable domain, with the rest obtained from reference TRBV7-9 and TRBJ1-1, is as follows: DTGVSQNPRHKITKRGQNVTFRCDPISEHNRLYWYRQTLGQGPEFLTYFQNEAQLEKSRLLSDRFSAERPKGSFSTLEIQRTEQGDSAMYLCASRPRAMNTEAFFGQGTRLTVV.